The clone carrying this T cell receptor beta chain has more than one count but fewer than ten. Time point defined: newly diagnosed GD, antithyroid drugs for less than 3 months. PBMCs were the source of the RNA used for TCR sequencing. Building of the TCR beta libraries involved iRepertoire HTBI primers and Arm-PCR of CDR3 regions. MiXCR, applied by TCRdb to the multiplex PCR reads, yields one record per CDR3 protein. The table lists around 450,000 distinct CDR3 sequences, about 17% of them singletons, with more than 9% in the top ten. The data originate from a study of regulatory T cells in long-lasting Graves disease. Looked up from germline, CDR1 is SGHRS and CDR2 is YFSETQ. This CDR3 is built from 16 residues. Trimming at V came to 0 bases and at J to 1 base, leaving 2 bases not matched to a gene. This sample was also put to use in a study of T cells in Graves' hyperthyroidism and ophthalmopathy. That report adds: Lactation, pregnancy, other autoimmune disease or uncontrolled infection excluded patients. Most thyroid clonotypes expanded above 0.001 were also detected in blood.

The sequences come from peripheral blood mononuclear cells (PBMCs), collected at new diagnosis, from a patient treated with antithyroid drugs. The clonotype was recovered from a man aged 40-55 years with Graves disease. The genes are TRBV5-1 and TRBJ2-4, with 9 positions matching TRBD2. The CDR3 DNA reads TGCGCCAGCAGCTTGGGACTAGCGGCGGCCAAAAACATTCAGTACTTC. Translating it yields CASSLGLAAAKNIQYF.